Presented here are 28 T cell receptor beta chains from one specimen sequenced in a study of T cell clones after liver transplantation. Libraries were prepared by immunoSEQ multiplex PCR; TCRdb keeps only in-frame clonotypes and omits some of them. The table lists 90,000 to 120,000 clones, 80% to 85% of them singletons. Sequencing was performed on CD4+ T cells from blood, taken before liver transplant. These TCRs come from a human donor who received a liver transplant.

As for this clone: The same CDR3 can be traced to other DNA sequences in this sample. V and J are TRBV27 and TRBJ2-7; 8 bases fit TRBD1. Per germline, CDR1 MNHEY and CDR2 SMNVEV (reference sequence). CDR3 length: 15 residues. The V segment lost 5 bases and the J segment 0 bases; nucleotides outside the gene matches: 6. This CDR3 reads CASSNDRGLSYEQYF. As DNA, the CDR3 is TGTGCCAGCAGTAACGACAGGGGTCTCTCCTACGAGCAGTACTTC.

The chain couples TRBV5-1 to TRBJ1-2; 7 positions match TRBD1. This CDR3 spans 18 amino acids. The V gene end was trimmed by 1 base and the J gene end by 5 bases; junction bases not matched to a gene: 17. Germline V gene sequence: CDR1 SGHRS, CDR2 YFSETQ. The CDR3 loop is CASSLRRDSGATKYGYTF. The CDR3 DNA is TGCGCCAGCAGCTTGCGTAGGGACAGTGGAGCCACCAAATATGGCTACACCTTC.

The chain uses TRBV5-1 and TRBJ1-1; D perhaps matches TRBD1 (6 bases). Per the germline V gene, CDR1 is SGHRS and CDR2 is YFSETQ. Trimming removed 4 bases from V and 10 bases from J, with 26 bases in between. This CDR3 spans 16 amino acids. The CDR3 region is CASSLTIGGVQGGAFF. DNA for the CDR3: TGCGCCAGCAGCCTTACTATAGGGGGTGTTCAGGGTGGAGCTTTCTTT.

The sample holds one count of this clone. This rearrangement joins TRBV9 to TRBJ2-7; 9 nucleotides line up with TRBD1. J lost 5 bases, V lost 7 bases, and 10 bases had no gene match. This CDR3 contains 14 residues. Germline CDR1 SGDLS, CDR2 YYNGEE. Here the CDR3 reads CASSLGGQGNEQYF. In nucleotides, the CDR3 is TGTGCCAGCTCCCTCGGAGGACAGGGGAACGAGCAGTACTTC.

This chain connects TRBV7-2 to TRBJ2-2; 9 nucleotides line up with TRBD1. This CDR3 is built from 17 residues. Per germline, CDR1 SGHTA and CDR2 FQGNSA. V lost 1 base and J lost 4; bases outside the gene matches: 7. The CDR3 reads CASSLGDRARLTGELFF. CDR3 in DNA: TGTGCCAGCAGCTTAGGGGACAGGGCTAGACTCACCGGGGAGCTGTTTTTT.

The rearrangement uses TRBV11-3 and TRBJ2-6, with D maybe TRBD1 (5 bases). The CDR3 is 17 amino acids. V was pared by 5 bases and J by 3 bases, with 17 bases between. Germline CDR1 SGHNT, CDR2 YENEEA. The CDR3 here is CASSNSRGRGGANVLTF. In DNA, the CDR3 is TGTGCCAGCAGCAATTCCCGCGGAAGGGGTGGGGCCAACGTCCTGACTTTC.

The chain couples TRBV2 to TRBJ1-6; D gene unclear. The CDR3 consists of 14 residues. CDR1 SNHLY and CDR2 FYNNEI come from the germline V gene. V lost 6 bases and J 0 bases, leaving 6 bases between the germline ends. DNA for the CDR3: TGTGCCAGCAGGCCCGGCTCCTATAATTCACCCCTCCACTTT. Protein sequence: CASRPGSYNSPLHF.

This clone has just one count. The CDR3 region has the DNA TGCGCCAGCAGCTTGTTGGGGACTAGCGGGATTAGCAAGGGCGAGCAGTACTTC. Translated: CASSLLGTSGISKGEQYF. The rearrangement links TRBV5-1 to TRBJ2-7; 13 nucleotides line up with TRBD2. This CDR3 region has 18 residues. V trimming: 1 base; J trimming: 6 bases; junction bases outside the gene matches: 13. Germline V gene sequence: CDR1 SGHRS, CDR2 YFSETQ.

The J gene is TRBJ2-2, the V gene TRBV9; D is possibly TRBD2 (5 bases). The CDR3 sequence is 16 residues long. Germline V gives CDR1 SGDLS, CDR2 YYNGEE. Trimming removed 3 bases at V and 11 bases at J, with 23 bases between. CDR3 protein: CASSENEGRKIGELFF. CDR3 bases: TGTGCCAGCAGCGAAAATGAGGGCCGAAAAATTGGTGAGCTGTTTTTT.

The J gene is TRBJ2-1, the V gene TRBV6-4, with 7 bases aligning to TRBD2. Germline-derived CDR1 and CDR2 are MRHNA and SNTAGT. The CDR3 has 14 residues. With V trimmed by 6 bases and J by 8 bases, 10 bases remained unmatched. The CDR3 is CASSRTSPIDEQFF. CDR3 sequence (DNA): TGTGCCAGCAGCAGGACTAGTCCGATCGATGAGCAGTTCTTC.

The V and J genes are TRBV18 and TRBJ1-3; TRBD1 is a possible D gene (5 bases). V shed 6 bases and J shed 3 bases, with 15 bases lying between them. The CDR3 consists of 15 residues. Germline V lookup: CDR1 KGHSH, CDR2 LQKENI. CDR3 nucleotides: TGTGCCAGCTCTATCAAAGGGGCCGGTGGAAACACCATATATTTT. Residues: CASSIKGAGGNTIYF. The whole variable domain, filled in from reference TRBV18 and TRBJ1-3, reads NAGVMQNPRHLVRRRGQEARLRCSPMKGHSHVYWYRQLPEEGLKFMVYLQKENIIDESGMPKERFSAEFPKEGPSILRIQQVVRGDSAAYFCASSIKGAGGNTIYFGEGSWLTVV.

This chain uses TRBV11-2 with TRBJ2-7; TRBD1 matches at 12 bases. The CDR3 loop spans 15 amino acids. CDR1 is SGHAT and CDR2 is FQNNGV in the germline V gene. V lost 5 bases to trimming and J lost 5 bases; unmatched junction nucleotides: 7. In DNA form, the CDR3 reads TGTGCCAGCAGCCGACCGGGACAGGGGGCACACGAGCAGTACTTC. Amino acids: CASSRPGQGAHEQYF.

The V gene is TRBV30, the J gene TRBJ1-5, with D perhaps TRBD1 (6 bases). Germline V gives CDR1 GTSNPN, CDR2 SVGIG (reference sequence). This CDR3 region has 15 residues. Trimming left V 0 bases short and J 3 bases short, with 12 bases between. CDR3 DNA: TGTGCCTGGAGTGTATCCGGACAGTACAATCAGCCCCAGCATTTT. Amino acids: CAWSVSGQYNQPQHF.

The chain uses TRBV13 and TRBJ2-4; D unclear. Germline assignment: CDR1 PRHDT and CDR2 FYEKMQ (reference sequence). V was pared by 3 bases and J by 8 bases, with 11 bases between. The CDR3 has 13 amino acids. As DNA, the CDR3 is TGTGCCAGCAGCTTCCTGGAAGGAGACATTCAGTACTTC. Translating it yields CASSFLEGDIQYF. Supplemented by reference TRBV13 and TRBJ2-4, the full variable domain reads AAGVIQSPRHLIKEKRETATLKCYPIPRHDTVYWYQQGPGQDPQFLISFYEKMQSDKGSIPDRFSAQQFSDYHSELNMSSLELGDSALYFCASSFLEGDIQYFGAGTRLSVL.

Only a few counts were recorded for this clone. CDR3: CASSLGAGIYGYTF. For the CDR3, the DNA is TGTGCCAGCAGTTTGGGGGCAGGGATCTATGGCTACACCTTC. The chain combines TRBV28 with TRBJ1-2; TRBD1 might be the D (6 bases). The CDR3 contains 14 residues. The germline V and J ends were trimmed by 3 bases and 4 bases, with 12 bases remaining between them. Germline CDR1 MDHEN, CDR2 SYDVKM.

The chain combines TRBV11-3 with TRBJ2-1; no clear D. Germline-derived CDR1 and CDR2 are SGHNT and YENEEA. The CDR3 is made up of 17 amino acids. V shed 5 bases and J shed 0 bases, with 17 bases lying between them. The CDR3 nucleotides are TGTGCCAGCAGCGAGAACTCACGGAGCAGCTCCTACAATGAGCAGTTCTTC. It translates to CASSENSRSSSYNEQFF.

The chain joins TRBV6-6 to TRBJ2-2; D ambiguous. The CDR3 is made up of 15 amino acids. In germline, CDR1 is MNHNY, CDR2 SVGAGI (reference sequence). V lost 0 bases, J lost 0 bases, and 5 bases lay in between. The CDR3 DNA reads as TGTGCCAGCAGTTACTCGGCAGCGAACACCGGGGAGCTGTTTTTT. Translation gives CASSYSAANTGELFF.

The chain uses TRBV18 and TRBJ1-6, with 10 bases fitting TRBD1. The CDR3 extends over 15 amino acids. CDR1 and CDR2 from the germline V gene are KGHSH and LQKENI. V shed 8 bases and J 7 bases; nucleotides not matched to a gene: 8. CDR3 region: CASLPGTGANSPLHF. The DNA of the CDR3 is TGTGCCAGCCTTCCCGGGACAGGGGCCAATTCACCCCTCCACTTT.

The gene calls are TRBV9 and TRBJ2-2; D is unresolved. CDR3 size: 14 residues. Trimming took off 0 bases at V and 3 bases at J, with 6 bases between the two ends. Looked up from germline, CDR1 is SGDLS and CDR2 is YYNGEE. The CDR3 DNA reads TGTGCCAGCAGCGTAGTATTAGACACCGGGGAGCTGTTTTTT. Its translation is CASSVVLDTGELFF.

The chain is built from TRBV19 and TRBJ2-5; 12 nucleotides match TRBD2. This CDR3 has 15 residues. The junction had 10 bases not matched to a gene; V was cut back by 10 bases and J by 4 bases. Germline V gene lookup returns CDR1 LNHDA and CDR2 SQIVND (reference sequence). Here the CDR3 DNA reads TGTGCCACTCAAGAGACTAGCGGGAGCGGAGAGACCCAGTACTTC. It encodes CATQETSGSGETQYF.

The chain joins TRBV5-1 to TRBJ2-3, with 7 bases lining up with TRBD2. The CDR3 covers 15 residues. The trim removed 2 bases at V and 2 bases at J, leaving 5 bases unmatched. CDR1 is SGHRS and CDR2 is YFSETQ in the germline V gene. The CDR3 nucleotides are TGCGCCAGCAGCTTACGGGGGGTGGTCACAGATACGCAGTATTTT. Its translation: CASSLRGVVTDTQYF.

DNA of the CDR3: TGTGCTAGTGGTTGGGGACAGGGAAGTTTGGAGCAGTACTTC. This gives the protein CASGWGQGSLEQYF. V is TRBV12-5 and J is TRBJ2-7, with 9 bases that match TRBD1. V was clipped by 4 bases and J by 7 bases; unmatched bases: 8. CDR1 and CDR2 from the germline V gene are LGHNT and FRNRAP. This CDR3 contains 14 residues.

This clone was observed a single time. The chain has TRBV6-5 and TRBJ2-7, with D maybe TRBD1 (5 bases). Trimming cost V 11 bases and J 5 bases, with 19 bases left between them. Per germline, CDR1 MNHEY and CDR2 SVGAGI. This CDR3 has 13 amino acids. The CDR3 loop is CASRQQGRDEQYF. DNA for the CDR3: TGTGCCTCAAGACAGCAGGGTCGAGACGAGCAGTACTTC.

The rearrangement joins TRBV28 to TRBJ1-5; D is perhaps TRBD1 (6 bases). Trimming removed 5 bases from V and 5 bases from J, with 13 bases in between. Germline lookup yields CDR1 MDHEN and CDR2 SYDVKM. The CDR3 loop spans 14 amino acids. The CDR3 here is CASSRGQSHQPQHF. The CDR3 DNA is TGTGCCAGCAGTCGCGGACAGTCCCATCAGCCCCAGCATTTT.

The V and J genes are TRBV5-4 and TRBJ2-7, with 7 bases identical to TRBD1. The CDR3 consists of 15 residues. Germline-derived CDR1 and CDR2 are SGHNT and YYREEE (reference sequence). With V trimmed by 2 bases and J by 2 bases, 7 bases remained unmatched. CDR3 sequence (DNA): TGTGCCAGCAGCTTACCCGGGACAGAGACCTACGAGCAGTACTTC. It codes for CASSLPGTETYEQYF.

This clone was seen more than once but under ten times. This chain joins TRBV15 and TRBJ2-5; either TRBD1 or TRBD2 may fit D (5 bases each). Trimming removed 7 bases at V and 2 bases at J, with 11 bases between. Germline CDR1 and CDR2: LNHNV and YYDKDF (reference sequence). This CDR3 contains 13 residues. The DNA of the CDR3 is TGTGCCACCAACCGGGACGGACAAGAGACCCAGTACTTC. It yields the protein CATNRDGQETQYF.

The chain links TRBV28 to TRBJ2-3, with TRBD2 as a possible D gene (5 bases). Trimming left V 2 bases short and J 4 bases short, with 7 bases between. The CDR3 extends over 13 amino acids. From germline, CDR1 is MDHEN and CDR2 SYDVKM. The CDR3 DNA is TGTGCCAGCAGTTTAGGGAGATCAGATACGCAGTATTTT. Translated: CASSLGRSDTQYF.

This chain connects TRBV27 to TRBJ1-1; D is unclear. Per germline, CDR1 MNHEY and CDR2 SMNVEV (reference sequence). The V and J ends lost 6 bases and 0 bases respectively, with 8 bases between them. The CDR3 is 13 amino acids. The CDR3 DNA reads TGTGCCAGCAGCTCAAGATTGAACACTGAAGCTTTCTTT. Its translation is CASSSRLNTEAFF.